The present entry profiles one T cell receptor beta chain with its context. What it binds is not known. Sequencing used immunoSEQ multiplex PCR; TCRdb keeps in-frame clones, though not all of them. Of approximately 150,000 clones in the sample, around 94% are singletons; the top ten hold roughly 5.6%. This sample is drawn from a study of T cell responses to AZD1222 COVID-19 vaccine. V was clipped by 4 bases and J by 4 bases, with 8 bases between them. From germline, CDR1 is LGHDT and CDR2 YNNKEL (reference sequence). The CDR3 is made up of 13 amino acids. Broader study findings: Targeting of unmutated variant regions was reportedly seen in nearly half of spike-specific TCRs. In all cases, repertoires were sampled only after the peak T cell response. Vaccination with two AZD1222 doses was followed by a rise in Spike-specific TCR breadth and depth.

The receptor was isolated from an adult who received the AZD1222 COVID-19 vaccine. This specimen consisted of peripheral blood, obtained 28 days after the second AZD1222 dose. This chain links TRBV3-1 (or the pseudogene TRBV3-2) with TRBJ2-1; D gene uncertain. CDR3 nucleotide sequence: TGTGCCAGCAGCCGGGCTGCGTACAATGAGCAGTTCTTC. It translates to CASSRAAYNEQFF.